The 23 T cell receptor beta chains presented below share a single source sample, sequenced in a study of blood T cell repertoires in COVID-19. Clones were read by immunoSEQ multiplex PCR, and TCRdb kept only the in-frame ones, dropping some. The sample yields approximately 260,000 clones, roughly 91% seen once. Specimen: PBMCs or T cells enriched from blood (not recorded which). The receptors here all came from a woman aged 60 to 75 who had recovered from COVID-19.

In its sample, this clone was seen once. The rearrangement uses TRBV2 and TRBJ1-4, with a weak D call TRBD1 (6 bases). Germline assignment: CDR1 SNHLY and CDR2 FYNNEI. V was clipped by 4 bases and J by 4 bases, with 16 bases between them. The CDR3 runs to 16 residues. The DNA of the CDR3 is TGTGCCAGCAGTGTAAGGCAGGGGCGCGGTAATGAAAAACTGTTTTTT. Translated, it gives CASSVRQGRGNEKLFF.

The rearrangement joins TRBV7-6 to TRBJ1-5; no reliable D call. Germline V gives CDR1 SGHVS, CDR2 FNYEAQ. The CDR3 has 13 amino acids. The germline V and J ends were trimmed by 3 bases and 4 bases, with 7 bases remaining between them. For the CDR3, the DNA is TGTGCCAGCAGCTTGAGCGGGAATCAGCCCCAGCATTTT. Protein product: CASSLSGNQPQHF.

As DNA, the CDR3 is TGTGCCAGCAGTTACTCGAGGACAGGGAGGGTCAATGAGCAGTTCTTC. The encoded protein is CASSYSRTGRVNEQFF. The V call is TRBV6-5, the J call TRBJ2-1; a weak D match, TRBD1 (8 bases). With 0 bases removed from V and 6 bases from J, the gap between germline ends came to 15 bases. Looked up from germline, CDR1 is MNHEY and CDR2 is SVGAGI. The CDR3 is made up of 16 amino acids.

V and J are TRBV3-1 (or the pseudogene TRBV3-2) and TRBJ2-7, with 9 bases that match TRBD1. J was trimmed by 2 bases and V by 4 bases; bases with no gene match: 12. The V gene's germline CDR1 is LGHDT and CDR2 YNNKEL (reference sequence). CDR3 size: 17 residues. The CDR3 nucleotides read TGTGCCAGCAGCCCTAGACCGGGACAGGGACCTCCCTACGAGCAGTACTTC. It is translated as CASSPRPGQGPPYEQYF.

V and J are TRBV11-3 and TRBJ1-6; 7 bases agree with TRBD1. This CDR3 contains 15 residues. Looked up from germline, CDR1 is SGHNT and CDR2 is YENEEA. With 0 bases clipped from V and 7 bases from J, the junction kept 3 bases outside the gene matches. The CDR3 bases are TGTGCCAGCAGCTTAGAAACAGGGGTAAATTCACCCCTCCACTTT. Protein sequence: CASSLETGVNSPLHF. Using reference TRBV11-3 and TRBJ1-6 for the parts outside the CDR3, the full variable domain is EAGVVQSPRYKIIEKKQPVAFWCNPISGHNTLYWYLQNLGQGPELLIRYENEEAVDDSQLPKDRFSAERLKGVDSTLKIQPAELGDSAVYLCASSLETGVNSPLHFGNGTRLTVT.

The chain's CDR3 is CASSLSPSGSWNEQFF. The CDR3 bases are TGTGCCAGCAGTTTATCGCCCAGCGGGTCCTGGAATGAGCAGTTCTTC. V gene TRBV27 combines with J gene TRBJ2-1, with a weak D call TRBD2 (6 bases). V was cut by 0 bases and J by 7 bases, with 16 bases left in between. Per germline, CDR1 MNHEY and CDR2 SMNVEV (reference sequence). This CDR3 has 16 amino acids.

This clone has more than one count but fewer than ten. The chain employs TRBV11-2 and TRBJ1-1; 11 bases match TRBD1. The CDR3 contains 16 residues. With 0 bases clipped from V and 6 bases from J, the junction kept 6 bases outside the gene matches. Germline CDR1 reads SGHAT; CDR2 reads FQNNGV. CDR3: CASSLDLWTGGAEAFF. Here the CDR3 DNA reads TGTGCCAGCAGCTTAGATCTGTGGACAGGGGGCGCTGAAGCTTTCTTT.

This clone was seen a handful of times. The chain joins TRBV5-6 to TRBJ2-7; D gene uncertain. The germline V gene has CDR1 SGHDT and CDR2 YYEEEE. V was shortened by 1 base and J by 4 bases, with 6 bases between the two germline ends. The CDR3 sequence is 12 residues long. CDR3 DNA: TGTGCCAGCAGCTTGACTGATTACGAGCAGTACTTC. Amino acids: CASSLTDYEQYF.

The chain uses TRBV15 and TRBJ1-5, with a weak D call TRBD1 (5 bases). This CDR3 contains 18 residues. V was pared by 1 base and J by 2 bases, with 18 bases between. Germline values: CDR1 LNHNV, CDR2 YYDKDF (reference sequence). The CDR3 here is CATSRVGSQGSGNQPQHF. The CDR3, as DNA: TGTGCCACCAGCAGAGTAGGTTCGCAGGGAAGCGGCAATCAGCCCCAGCATTTT.

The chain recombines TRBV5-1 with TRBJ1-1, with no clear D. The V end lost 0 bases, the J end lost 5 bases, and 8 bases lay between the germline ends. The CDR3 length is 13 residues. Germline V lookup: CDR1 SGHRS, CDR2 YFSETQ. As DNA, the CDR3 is TGCGCCAGCAGCTTGGGAGGGTGGACTGAAGCTTTCTTT. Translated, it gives CASSLGGWTEAFF.

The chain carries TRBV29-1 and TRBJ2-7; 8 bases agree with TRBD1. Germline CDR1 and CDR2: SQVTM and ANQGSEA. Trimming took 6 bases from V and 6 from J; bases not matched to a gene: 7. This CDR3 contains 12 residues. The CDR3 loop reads CSVGQGASEQYF. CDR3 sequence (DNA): TGCAGCGTAGGACAGGGAGCGTCCGAGCAGTACTTC.

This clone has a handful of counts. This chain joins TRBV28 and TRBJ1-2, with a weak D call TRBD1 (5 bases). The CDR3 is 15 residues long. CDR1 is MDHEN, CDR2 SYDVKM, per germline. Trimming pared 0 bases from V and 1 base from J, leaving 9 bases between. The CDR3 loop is CASSLWTADNYGYTF. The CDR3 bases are TGTGCCAGCAGTTTATGGACAGCTGATAACTATGGCTACACCTTC.

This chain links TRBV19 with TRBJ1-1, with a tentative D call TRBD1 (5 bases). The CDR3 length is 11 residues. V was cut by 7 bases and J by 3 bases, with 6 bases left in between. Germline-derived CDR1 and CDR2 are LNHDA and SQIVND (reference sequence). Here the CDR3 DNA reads TGTGCCAGTATGGGGCACACTGAAGCTTTCTTT. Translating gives CASMGHTEAFF.

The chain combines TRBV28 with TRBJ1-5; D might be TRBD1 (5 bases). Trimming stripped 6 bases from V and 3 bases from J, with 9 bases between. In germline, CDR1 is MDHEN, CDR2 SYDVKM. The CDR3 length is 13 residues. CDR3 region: CASRGGINQPQHF. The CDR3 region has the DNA TGTGCCAGCAGGGGGGGGATCAATCAGCCCCAGCATTTT.

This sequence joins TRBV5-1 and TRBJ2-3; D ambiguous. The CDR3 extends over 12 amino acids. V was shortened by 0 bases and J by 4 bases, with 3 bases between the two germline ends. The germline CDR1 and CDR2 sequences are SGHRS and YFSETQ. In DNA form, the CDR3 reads TGCGCCAGCAGCTTGGACTCAGATACGCAGTATTTT. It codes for CASSLDSDTQYF.

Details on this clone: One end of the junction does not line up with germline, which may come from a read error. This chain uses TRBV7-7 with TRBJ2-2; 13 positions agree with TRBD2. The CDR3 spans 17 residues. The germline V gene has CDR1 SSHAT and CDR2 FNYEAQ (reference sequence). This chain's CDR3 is CASSLAWTSGSSGELFF. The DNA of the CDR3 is TGTGCTAGCAGCTTAGCGTGGACTAGCGGGAGTTCCGGGGAGCTGTTTTTT. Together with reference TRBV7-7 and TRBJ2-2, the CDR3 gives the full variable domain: GAGVSQSPRYKVTKRGQDVTLRCDPISSHATLYWYQQALGQGPEFLTYFNYEAQPDKSGLPSDRFSAERPEGSISTLTIQRTEQRDSAMYRCASSLAWTSGSSGELFFGEGSRLTVL.

CDR3 in amino acids: CASSFWLAGTDTQYF. Here the CDR3 DNA reads TGTGCCAGCAGCTTCTGGCTTGCGGGCACAGATACGCAGTATTTT. V usage is TRBV5-6 and J usage is TRBJ2-3; no reliable D call. The CDR3 extends over 15 amino acids. V lost 2 bases, J lost 1 base, and 11 bases lay in between. CDR1 is SGHDT, CDR2 YYEEEE, per germline.

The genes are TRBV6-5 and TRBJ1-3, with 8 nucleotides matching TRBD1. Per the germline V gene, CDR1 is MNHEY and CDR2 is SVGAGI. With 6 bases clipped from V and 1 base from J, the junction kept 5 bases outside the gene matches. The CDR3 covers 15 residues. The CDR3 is CASRGQGLSGNTIYF. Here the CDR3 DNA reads TGTGCCAGCAGAGGACAGGGTCTTTCTGGAAACACCATATATTTT.

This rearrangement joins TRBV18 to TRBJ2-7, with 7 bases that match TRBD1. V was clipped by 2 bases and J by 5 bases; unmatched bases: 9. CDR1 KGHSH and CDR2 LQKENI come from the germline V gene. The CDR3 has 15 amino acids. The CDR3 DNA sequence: TGTGCCAGCTCACCAACTTCACAGGGGACCCACGAGCAGTACTTC. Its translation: CASSPTSQGTHEQYF.

CDR3 sequence (DNA): TGTGCCAGCAGTGCCCCACAGGTAGGGGATACGCAGTATTTT. Its protein product is CASSAPQVGDTQYF. The chain employs TRBV2 and TRBJ2-3; D possibly corresponds to TRBD1 (5 bases). The CDR3 loop spans 14 amino acids. CDR1 and CDR2 from the germline V gene are SNHLY and FYNNEI. V lost 4 bases to trimming and J lost 6 bases, with 14 bases between them.

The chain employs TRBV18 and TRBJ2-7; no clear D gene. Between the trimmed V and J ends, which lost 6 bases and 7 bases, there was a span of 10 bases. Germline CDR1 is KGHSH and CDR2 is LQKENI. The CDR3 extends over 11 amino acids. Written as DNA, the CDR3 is TGTGCCAGCTCCAACCAGGCAGAGCAGTACTTC. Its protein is CASSNQAEQYF. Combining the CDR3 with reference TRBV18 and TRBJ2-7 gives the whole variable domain NAGVMQNPRHLVRRRGQEARLRCSPMKGHSHVYWYRQLPEEGLKFMVYLQKENIIDESGMPKERFSAEFPKEGPSILRIQQVVRGDSAAYFCASSNQAEQYFGPGTRLTVT.

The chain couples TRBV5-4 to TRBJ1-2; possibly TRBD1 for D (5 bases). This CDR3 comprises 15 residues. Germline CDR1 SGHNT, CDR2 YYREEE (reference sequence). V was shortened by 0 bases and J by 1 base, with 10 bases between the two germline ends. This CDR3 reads CASSLGQGYNYGYTF. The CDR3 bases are TGTGCCAGCAGCTTGGGGCAGGGTTATAACTATGGCTACACCTTC.

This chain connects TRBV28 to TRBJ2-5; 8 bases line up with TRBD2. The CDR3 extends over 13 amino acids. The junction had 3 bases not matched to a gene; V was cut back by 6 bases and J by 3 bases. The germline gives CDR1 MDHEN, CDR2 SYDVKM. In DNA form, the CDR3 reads TGTGCCAGCAGAACTAGCGGAAAAGAGACCCAGTACTTC. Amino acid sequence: CASRTSGKETQYF.